This is a list of T cell receptor beta chains from one sample in a study of blood T cells in healthy people across ages. One entry per CDR3 protein, called by TCRdb with MiXCR from the 5' RACE reads. The sample carries 780,000 or so distinct CDR3 sequences, more than 55% recorded once. The sequenced material came from blood. These receptors were taken from a man aged 35 to 55 in good health. The CDR3 runs from the conserved cysteine through the conserved F or W. D genes are given only for firm matches. Some rows have no size entry. The others give once, few or many, or a class for an expanded clone.

J,length,size,V,D,CDR3,DNA
TRBJ2-3,13,-,TRBV7-8,TRBD2,CASSWEGRDTQYF,TGTGCCAGCAGCTGGGAGGGGCGGGATACGCAGTATTTT
TRBJ1-5,15,-,TRBV20-1,-,CSASRGTDSNQPQHF,TGCAGTGCTAGCAGGGGCACCGATAGCAATCAGCCCCAGCATTTT
TRBJ2-1,15,-,TRBV25-1,TRBD1,CASSLDRGPLYEQFF,TGTGCCAGCAGTCTAGACAGGGGGCCTCTCTACGAGCAGTTCTTC
TRBJ2-5,14,-,TRBV7-9,-,CASSGTGFQETQYF,TGTGCCAGCAGCGGTACAGGGTTTCAAGAGACCCAGTACTTC
TRBJ2-3,15,-,TRBV7-7,TRBD1,CASTLTGASTDTQYF,TGTGCTAGCACTCTTACAGGGGCTAGCACAGATACGCAGTATTTT
TRBJ2-3,14,-,TRBV12-3/TRBV12-4,-,CASSLGRRGDTQYF,TGTGCCAGCAGTTTAGGGAGGAGGGGGGATACGCAGTATTTT
TRBJ2-6,17,few,TRBV7-9,-,CASSRVPQTSGANVLTF,TGTGCCAGCAGCCGCGTTCCGCAGACCTCTGGGGCCAACGTCCTGACTTTC
TRBJ2-1,17,-,TRBV4-2,-,CASSQEKSGLVNNEQFF,TGTGCCAGCAGCCAAGAGAAGTCGGGGTTGGTGAACAATGAGCAGTTCTTC
TRBJ2-1,18,-,TRBV9,TRBD2,CASSVGGGTSGMNNEQFF,TGTGCCAGCAGCGTAGGCGGGGGGACTAGCGGGATGAACAATGAGCAGTTCTTC
TRBJ2-7,14,-,TRBV5-5,-,CASSSGTPFYEQYF,TGTGCCAGCAGCTCCGGGACGCCTTTCTACGAGCAGTACTTC
TRBJ2-1,15,-,TRBV20-1,TRBD2,CSASRTSGGYNEQFF,TGCAGTGCTTCTCGGACTAGCGGGGGGTACAATGAGCAGTTCTTC
TRBJ2-4,19,-,TRBV12-1,-,CASSSPNPRLLWSRNIQYF,TGTGCCAGCAGCTCCCCTAACCCCAGACTTTTGTGGAGCAGAAACATTCAGTACTTC
TRBJ2-3,15,few,TRBV19,TRBD1,CASRAGGAPTDTQYF,TGTGCCAGTAGGGCAGGGGGCGCCCCCACAGATACGCAGTATTTT
TRBJ1-5,14,few,TRBV7-2,-,CASSYTAVNQPQHF,TGTGCCAGCAGTTATACAGCTGTAAATCAGCCCCAGCATTTT
TRBJ2-3,13,once,TRBV20-1,-,CSASSLPTDTQYF,TGCAGTGCAAGTAGTTTGCCCACAGATACGCAGTATTTT
TRBJ2-5,16,-,TRBV5-5,-,CASSFEPTSPQETQYF,TGTGCCAGCAGCTTCGAACCAACTAGCCCCCAGGAGACCCAGTACTTC
TRBJ2-5,14,many,TRBV4-1,-,CASSQDGAQETQYF,TGCGCCAGCAGCCAAGATGGGGCCCAAGAGACCCAGTACTTC
TRBJ2-1,14,-,TRBV5-5,TRBD1,CASSLPQGNNEQFF,TGTGCCAGCAGCTTGCCACAGGGGAATAATGAGCAGTTCTTC
TRBJ2-7,21,-,TRBV7-3,TRBD2,CASSSTISSVGLAGVHYEQYF,TGTGCCAGCAGCTCGACAATATCCTCCGTGGGACTAGCGGGAGTTCACTACGAGCAGTACTTC
TRBJ2-7,12,once,TRBV29-1,TRBD1,CSVTNRGCEQYF,TGCAGCGTGACCAACAGGGGGTGCGAGCAGTACTTC
TRBJ2-2,15,-,TRBV10-2,TRBD2,CASRGLAGDTGELFF,TGCGCCAGCAGGGGACTAGCGGGGGACACCGGGGAGCTGTTTTTT
TRBJ2-1,16,few,TRBV5-1,-,CASSLDGSPSYNEQFF,TGCGCCAGCAGCTTGGACGGGAGTCCCTCCTACAATGAGCAGTTCTTC
TRBJ1-1,12,-,TRBV3-1,-,CASSSTDLAAFF,TGTGCCAGCAGCTCCACCGACCTCGCCGCTTTCTTT
TRBJ1-1,18,-,TRBV27,TRBD1,CASSLKGSGQGMDTEAFF,TGTGCCAGCAGTTTAAAAGGGAGTGGACAGGGGATGGACACTGAAGCTTTCTTT
TRBJ2-5,11,-,TRBV7-2,-,CASSFHETQYF,TGTGCCAGCAGCTTTCATGAGACCCAGTACTTC
TRBJ2-6,14,-,TRBV20-1,-,CSAQRRAGANVLTF,TGCAGTGCGCAACGCCGGGCTGGGGCCAACGTCCTGACTTTC
TRBJ1-2,14,-,TRBV29-1,-,CSARTAEGRYGYTF,TGCAGCGCTAGAACGGCCGAGGGGAGGTATGGCTACACCTTC
TRBJ2-7,15,-,TRBV20-1,TRBD1,CGARDLGTALNEQYF,TGCGGTGCTAGAGATTTGGGGACAGCCCTGAACGAGCAGTACTTC
TRBJ2-7,15,-,TRBV23-1,TRBD2,CASSQWREGPYEQYF,TGCGCCAGCAGTCAGTGGCGGGAGGGTCCCTACGAGCAGTACTTC
TRBJ1-1,15,-,TRBV6-2/TRBV6-3,TRBD1,CASRGSGGGHTEAFF,TGTGCCAGCAGAGGCTCAGGGGGCGGACACACTGAAGCTTTCTTT